The 15 T cell receptor beta chains below all came from one sample that was sequenced in a study of T cells in Graves' hyperthyroidism and ophthalmopathy. Amplification yielded TCR beta CDR3 regions, with RNA transcripts as the source. The HTBI primer set served for first-round RT-PCR of the TCR CDR3. TCRdb re-analysed the multiplex PCR reads in MiXCR, keeping a single row per CDR3 protein. The repertoire includes hundreds of thousands of distinct CDR3 sequences, around 15% of them detected once, and about 12% sits in the top ten. What was sequenced was blood. The receptor set was obtained from a woman aged 50 to 65 with Graves' ophthalmopathy.

In its sample, this clonotype was seen many times. This chain uses TRBV12-3 or TRBV12-4 with TRBJ2-7; the match to TRBD2 covers 8 bases. The CDR3 loop spans 13 amino acids. V dropped 3 bases and J dropped 3; count of bases not matched to a gene: 1. CDR3 in amino acids: CASSFSGIYEQYF. As DNA, the CDR3 is TGTGCCAGCAGTTTTAGCGGGATCTACGAGCAGTACTTC.

This clonotype was observed a handful of times. The genes are TRBV6-1 and TRBJ1-1; no firm D call. The V end lost 2 bases, the J end lost 6 bases, and 7 bases lay between the germline ends. The CDR3 covers 12 residues. Germline V gene data show CDR1 as MNHNS and CDR2 as SASEGT. The CDR3 DNA reads TGTGCCAGCAGTGAATATATCTCTGAAGCTTTCTTT. It codes for CASSEYISEAFF.

At least ten counts were recorded for this clonotype. This chain uses TRBV7-9 with TRBJ2-7, with 12 nucleotides matching TRBD2. Germline assignment: CDR1 SEHNR and CDR2 FQNEAQ (reference sequence). V lost 3 bases, J lost 0 bases, and 12 bases stayed unmatched. CDR3 length: 19 residues. The DNA for the CDR3 is TGTGCCAGCAGCTTGCAAGGGGCAGGACTAGCGGGGACCTCCTACGAGCAGTACTTC. Translation: CASSLQGAGLAGTSYEQYF.

This clonotype was picked up a small number of times. The chain couples TRBV7-3 to TRBJ2-2, with 7 bases matching TRBD1. The CDR3 loop spans 16 amino acids. From germline, CDR1 is SGHTA and CDR2 FQGTGA. J was trimmed by 0 bases and V by 5 bases; bases with no gene match: 6. The chain's CDR3 is CASSPGTAANTGELFF. The CDR3 DNA follows: TGTGCCAGCAGCCCTGGGACAGCCGCGAACACCGGGGAGCTGTTTTTT.

This clonotype was recorded a few times. The chain couples TRBV4-3 to TRBJ1-4; no definite D call. The germline V and J ends were trimmed by 4 bases and 8 bases, with 14 bases remaining between them. Germline loops: CDR1 LGHNA, CDR2 YSLEER. The CDR3 length is 14 residues. CDR3 sequence reads: CASSPLRKREKLFF. The DNA of the CDR3 is TGCGCCAGCAGCCCCCTCCGGAAAAGGGAAAAACTGTTTTTT.

This clonotype was counted between two and nine times. This chain joins TRBV29-1 and TRBJ1-2; possibly TRBD1 for D (6 bases). In germline, CDR1 is SQVTM, CDR2 ANQGSEA. Trimming left V 6 bases short and J 4 bases short, with 12 bases between. CDR3 size: 12 residues. The CDR3 DNA follows: TGCAGCGTGGGGGGACAAGGCTATGGCTACACCTTC. Residues: CSVGGQGYGYTF.

The chain uses TRBV6-2 or TRBV6-3 and TRBJ2-1; weak D call: TRBD2 (5 bases). The CDR3 contains 13 residues. Germline CDR1 reads MNHEY; CDR2 reads SVGEGT. Trimming removed 6 bases from V and 9 bases from J, with 15 bases in between. CDR3 nucleotide sequence: TGTGCCAGCAGCCCCAACCCAGGAGGTGAGCAGTTCTTC. Amino acid sequence: CASSPNPGGEQFF.

The chain employs TRBV27 and TRBJ2-5; D possibly corresponds to TRBD1 (5 bases). The V and J ends lost 2 bases and 5 bases respectively, with 12 bases between them. CDR1 MNHEY and CDR2 SMNVEV come from the germline V gene (reference sequence). The CDR3 has 14 amino acids. The CDR3 region is CASSLVGVVETQYF. The CDR3 DNA reads as TGTGCCAGCAGTTTAGTAGGGGTCGTGGAGACCCAGTACTTC.

This clonotype was picked up many times. The gene calls are TRBV11-2 and TRBJ2-2, with D possibly matching TRBD1 (6 bases). V lost 2 bases to trimming and J lost 4 bases, with 11 bases between them. The germline V gene encodes CDR1 SGHAT and CDR2 FQNNGV. The CDR3 has 15 amino acids. The CDR3 loop reads CASSLKPGATGELFF. CDR3 in DNA: TGTGCCAGCAGCTTAAAGCCAGGGGCCACCGGGGAGCTGTTTTTT.

This chain uses TRBV29-1 with TRBJ2-7, with 10 bases aligning to TRBD1. Germline CDR1 reads SQVTM; CDR2 reads ANQGSEA. J was trimmed by 6 bases and V by 6 bases; bases with no gene match: 17. The CDR3 loop spans 16 amino acids. The CDR3 bases are TGCAGCGTACTCGATGGTCCCGGGACAGGGGATTCCGAGCAGTACTTC. This sequence encodes CSVLDGPGTGDSEQYF.

V usage is TRBV20-1 and J usage is TRBJ2-1; D is undetermined. This CDR3 region has 15 residues. Germline V CDR1 and CDR2: DFQATT, SNEGSKA (reference sequence). Deletions cut 4 bases from V and 8 bases from J, with 21 bases between. CDR3 bases: TGCAGTGCTAAAAAAAAGTCTGAGGTTTTCTATGAGCAGTTCTTC. Its translation is CSAKKKSEVFYEQFF.

The gene calls are TRBV20-1 and TRBJ2-1; 13 bases are a match to TRBD2. From germline, CDR1 is DFQATT and CDR2 SNEGSKA (reference sequence). The V gene end was trimmed by 3 bases and the J gene end by 2 bases; junction bases not matched to a gene: 4. The CDR3 covers 16 residues. DNA of the CDR3: TGCAGTGCTAGTTGGACTAGCGGGAGAACCTACAATGAGCAGTTCTTC. Protein: CSASWTSGRTYNEQFF.

This sequence joins TRBV28 and TRBJ2-1; no clear D. In germline, CDR1 is MDHEN, CDR2 SYDVKM. V lost 3 bases to trimming and J lost 6 bases, with 12 bases between them. This CDR3 is 14 amino acids long. CDR3: CASSLDLGPNEQFF. The CDR3 DNA is TGTGCCAGCAGTTTGGACCTGGGTCCCAATGAGCAGTTCTTC.

On this clonotype: This sequence may be a read error, since a much larger clone differs from it by one base. The chain links TRBV24-1 to TRBJ2-1; the D gene is possibly TRBD2 (6 bases). CDR3 length equals 17 residues. Germline-derived CDR1 and CDR2 are KGHDR and SFDVKD. V dropped 5 bases and J dropped 8 bases, with 24 bases sitting between them. The CDR3, as DNA: TGTGCCACCAGTGTGCCGGGTAGCGGAGCGGGCGGGTATGAGCAGTTCTTC. Translated, it gives CATSVPGSGAGGYEQFF.

This clonotype was counted at least ten times. J is TRBJ2-1 and V is TRBV24-1; 10 positions agree with TRBD2. The length of the CDR3 is 17 residues. The germline gives CDR1 KGHDR, CDR2 SFDVKD. With 4 bases clipped from V and 8 bases from J, the junction kept 13 bases outside the gene matches. The CDR3 here is CATSESRLAGPLDEQFF. CDR3 DNA sequence: TGTGCCACCAGTGAATCAAGACTAGCGGGTCCACTCGATGAGCAGTTCTTC.